This TCR beta chain stems from a study of T cells in Graves' hyperthyroidism and ophthalmopathy. Study-wide results and caveats: Most thyroid-expanded clonotypes above 0.001 were also found in blood.

Per the germline V gene, CDR1 is SGHRS and CDR2 is YFSETQ. Trimming removed 4 bases from V and 2 bases from J; junction bases left unmatched: 11. This CDR3 is 16 amino acids long. Points on this clonotype: Its cognate antigen is unknown.

TCR beta CDR3 region amplification was performed from RNA transcripts. Carried out on the TCR CDR3, a first-round RT-PCR used the HTBI primer set. In TCRdb, the multiplex PCR reads were re-called with MiXCR into one record per CDR3 protein. Of around 300,000 distinct CDR3 sequences detected, approximately 20% appear once; the ten largest clones hold roughly 60%. Sequencing was carried out using blood. The chain couples TRBV5-1 to TRBJ2-7; TRBD2 aligns across 8 bases. This clonotype was obtained from a man aged 25 to 40 with Graves' ophthalmopathy. CDR3 protein: CASSPTSSGPTYEQYF. The CDR3 DNA is TGCGCCAGCAGCCCGACCTCTAGCGGGCCCACCTACGAGCAGTACTTC.